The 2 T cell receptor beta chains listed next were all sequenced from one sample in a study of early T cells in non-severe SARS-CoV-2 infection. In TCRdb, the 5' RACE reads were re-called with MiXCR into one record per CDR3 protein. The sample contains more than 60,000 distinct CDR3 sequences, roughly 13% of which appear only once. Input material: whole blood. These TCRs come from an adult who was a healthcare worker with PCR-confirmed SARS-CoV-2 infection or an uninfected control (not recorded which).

The CDR3 reads CASSSQTTDTQYF. The CDR3 DNA sequence: TGTGCCAGCAGCTCTCAGACCACAGATACGCAGTATTTT. The V and J genes are TRBV5-4 and TRBJ2-3; unclear D gene. CDR1 SGHNT and CDR2 YYREEE come from the germline V gene (reference sequence). This CDR3 is 13 amino acids long. V was shortened by 3 bases and J by 2 bases, with 7 bases between the two germline ends. The whole variable domain, remainder taken from reference TRBV5-4 and TRBJ2-3, is ETGVTQSPTHLIKTRGQQVTLRCSSQSGHNTVSWYQQALGQGPQFIFQYYREEENGRGNFPPRFSGLQFPNYSSELNVNALELDDSALYLCASSSQTTDTQYFGPGTRLTVL.

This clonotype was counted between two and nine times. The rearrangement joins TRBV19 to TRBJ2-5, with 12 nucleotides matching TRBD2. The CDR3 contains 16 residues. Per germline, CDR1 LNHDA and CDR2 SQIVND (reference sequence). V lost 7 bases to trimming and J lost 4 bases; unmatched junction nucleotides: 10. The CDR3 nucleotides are TGTGCCAGTACCGCTGGACTAGCGGGATATGGAGAGACCCAGTACTTC. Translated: CASTAGLAGYGETQYF.